This is a list of T cell receptor beta chains from one sample in a study of radiation and T cells in renal cell carcinoma. TCRdb's table, derived via immunoSEQ multiplex PCR, lists solely in-frame clones and lacks some. The repertoire includes 25,000 to 30,000 clones, 81% of them detected once, and approximately 33% sits in the top ten. The material was blood, obtained from a patient whose treatment included radiotherapy and nephrectomy. Receptors originate from a man aged 60 to 69 with renal cell carcinoma. The CDR3 runs from the conserved cysteine through the conserved F or W. D genes are given only for firm matches. For some rows the clone size is stated as once, few or many, or as a class when expanded; others skip it.

TRBJ2-1 TRBD2 TRBV30 . CAWRGGRSHNEQFF
TRBJ2-3 . TRBV5-4 few CASSLEDTQYF
TRBJ2-3 . TRBV5-4 . CASSLVPADTQYF
TRBJ2-1 TRBD2 TRBV7-8 once CASSLVALAGINEQFF
TRBJ2-7 . TRBV19 . CASSIGPGDTYEQYF
TRBJ1-2 TRBD1 TRBV11-2 . CASSWQGASYYGYTF
TRBJ2-7 TRBD2 TRBV9 . CASSVGREAPYEQYF
TRBJ1-2 . TRBV6-1 . CASSDRGAKNGYTF
TRBJ1-5 . TRBV10-3 . CAIGPGRGIWNQPQHF
TRBJ2-3 . TRBV7-9 . CASSLDAGADTQYF
TRBJ2-7 TRBD1 TRBV18 . CASSGTGEGYEQYF
TRBJ1-2 . TRBV5-4 . CASSSAGRYGYTF
TRBJ2-7 TRBD1 TRBV10-1 . CASFGQGPAYEQYF
TRBJ1-5 TRBD1 TRBV19 once CASSFTGTGVQHF
TRBJ2-5 TRBD2 TRBV7-9 . CASSLRAGPQETQYF
TRBJ2-1 . TRBV9 . CASSVDGGTEQFF
TRBJ2-3 TRBD1 TRBV29-1 . CSVGQGTDTQYF
TRBJ2-6 . TRBV7-3 . CASSLAAGANVLTF
TRBJ2-1 . TRBV6-5 . CASSYTPFREQFF
TRBJ2-5 . TRBV2 . CASMFAAQETQYF
TRBJ2-5 . TRBV5-1 . CASSLRPTRGQETQYF
TRBJ2-6 . TRBV18 . CASSPPLSSSGANVLTF
TRBJ2-3 . TRBV7-6 . CASSPGGQGMDTQYF
TRBJ1-4 . TRBV30 . CAWSVPAGVAEKLFF
TRBJ2-7 . TRBV6-5 . CASSYGAEHYEQYF
TRBJ2-3 . TRBV9 . CASSVAGGHPDTDTQYF
TRBJ1-6 TRBD1 TRBV16 once CASSRWDRDNSPLHF
TRBJ2-7 TRBD1 TRBV2 . CASSEERGREQYF
TRBJ1-1 . TRBV7-8 . CASSLVGGNTEAFF
TRBJ2-1 TRBD2 TRBV4-1 few CASSQEWTSGRGSYNEQFF
TRBJ2-7 . TRBV2 . CASKLVPGSSYEQYF
TRBJ2-7 . TRBV11-2 . CASSPTGTLSYEQYF
TRBJ1-5 . TRBV29-1 . CSVVGDDSNQPQHF
TRBJ2-7 . TRBV30 . CAWRLTGYLGEQYF
TRBJ2-2 . TRBV9 . CASSVIDTGELFF
TRBJ2-1 TRBD2 TRBV7-2 . CASSTAGTSGANEQFF
TRBJ1-6 . TRBV9 . CASSVKEGSPLHF
TRBJ2-3 . TRBV30 few CAWSTGQLKGDTQYF
TRBJ1-1 . TRBV6-5 . CASSYSGDNTEAFF
TRBJ1-1 . TRBV30 . CAWGGAEAFF
TRBJ2-7 . TRBV11-2 . CASSLLHHEGTYEQYF
TRBJ2-1 TRBD2 TRBV5-5 . CASSLLASGKYNEQFF
TRBJ2-5 . TRBV5-1 . CASSYARHPQETQYF
TRBJ2-7 TRBD2 TRBV7-3 few CASSQGGRGLAGSYEQYF
TRBJ2-3 TRBD1 TRBV5-4 . CASSSGQGSTDTQYF
TRBJ2-7 TRBD2 TRBV14 . CASSRFLAGGSEQYF
TRBJ2-5 . TRBV30 . CAWNRGPTGETQYF
TRBJ2-2 TRBD2 TRBV27 . CASSSTSAERVGELFF
TRBJ2-7 . TRBV14 . CASSQGFGGSEQYF
TRBJ2-7 TRBD1 TRBV5-1 . CASTRGRDAGEQYF